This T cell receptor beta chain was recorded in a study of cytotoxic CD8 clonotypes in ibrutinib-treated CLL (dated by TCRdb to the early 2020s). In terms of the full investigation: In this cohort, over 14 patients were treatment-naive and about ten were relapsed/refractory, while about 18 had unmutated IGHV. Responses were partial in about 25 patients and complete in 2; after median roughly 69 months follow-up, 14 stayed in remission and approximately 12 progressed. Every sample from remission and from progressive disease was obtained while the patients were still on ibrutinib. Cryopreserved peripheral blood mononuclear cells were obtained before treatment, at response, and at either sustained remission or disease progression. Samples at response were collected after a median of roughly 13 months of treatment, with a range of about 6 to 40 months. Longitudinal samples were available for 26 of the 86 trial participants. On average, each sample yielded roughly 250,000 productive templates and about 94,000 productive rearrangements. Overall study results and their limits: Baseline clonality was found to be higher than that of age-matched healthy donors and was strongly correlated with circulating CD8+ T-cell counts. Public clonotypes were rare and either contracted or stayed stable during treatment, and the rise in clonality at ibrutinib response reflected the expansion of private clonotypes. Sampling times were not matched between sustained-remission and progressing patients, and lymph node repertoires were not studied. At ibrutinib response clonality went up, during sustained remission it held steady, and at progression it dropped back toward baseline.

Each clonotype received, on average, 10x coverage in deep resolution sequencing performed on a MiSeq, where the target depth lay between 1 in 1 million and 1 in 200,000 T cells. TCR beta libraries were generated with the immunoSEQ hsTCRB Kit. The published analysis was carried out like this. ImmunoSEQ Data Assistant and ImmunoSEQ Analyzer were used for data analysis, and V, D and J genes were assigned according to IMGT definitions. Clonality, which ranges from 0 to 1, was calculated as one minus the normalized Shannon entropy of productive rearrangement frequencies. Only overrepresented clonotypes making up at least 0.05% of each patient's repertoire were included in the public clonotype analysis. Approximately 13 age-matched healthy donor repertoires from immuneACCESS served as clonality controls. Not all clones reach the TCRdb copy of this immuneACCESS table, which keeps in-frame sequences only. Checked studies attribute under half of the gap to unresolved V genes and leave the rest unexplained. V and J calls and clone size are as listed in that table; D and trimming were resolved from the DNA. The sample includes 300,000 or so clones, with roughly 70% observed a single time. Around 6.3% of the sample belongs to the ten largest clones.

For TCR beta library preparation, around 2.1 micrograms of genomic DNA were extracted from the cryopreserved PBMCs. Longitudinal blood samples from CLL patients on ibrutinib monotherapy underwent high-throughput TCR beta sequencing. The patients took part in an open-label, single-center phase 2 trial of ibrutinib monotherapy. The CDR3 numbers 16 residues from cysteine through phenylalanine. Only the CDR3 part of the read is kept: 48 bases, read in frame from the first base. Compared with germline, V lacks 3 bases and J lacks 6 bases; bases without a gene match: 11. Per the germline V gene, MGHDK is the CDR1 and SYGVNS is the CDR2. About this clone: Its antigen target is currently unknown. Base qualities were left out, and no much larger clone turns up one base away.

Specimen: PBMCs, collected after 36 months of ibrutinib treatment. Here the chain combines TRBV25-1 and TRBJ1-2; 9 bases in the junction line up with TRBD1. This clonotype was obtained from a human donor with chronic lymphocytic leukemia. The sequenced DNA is TGTGCCAGCAGTGATCGGCGGACAGGGGTTTGGCATGGCTACACCTTC. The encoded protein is CASSDRRTGVWHGYTF.